The 27 T cell receptor beta chains reported below all come from one sample, sequenced in a study of shared clonotypes between healthy human individuals. Here immunoSEQ multiplex PCR was the method, and the copy in TCRdb shows in-frame clones only, minus some. The table lists roughly 2.2 million clones, around 90% of them singletons, with approximately 0.4% in the top ten. Sequenced sample: naive CD4+ T cells from PBMCs. The subset here: CD45RA+ positively selected. The receptors come from a young man in good health. Some clones in this sample may be carry-over from other donors' samples.

V is TRBV28 and J is TRBJ1-2, with TRBD1 matching over 7 bases. CDR1 and CDR2 from the germline V gene are MDHEN and SYDVKM. V lost 5 bases to trimming and J lost 1 base; unmatched junction nucleotides: 7. The CDR3 loop spans 15 amino acids. The CDR3 spells CASSLRDSYNYGYTF. The CDR3, as DNA: TGTGCCAGCAGTCTCCGGGACAGCTATAACTATGGCTACACCTTC.

For this clone: Other DNA sequences within the sample encode an identical CDR3. The genes are TRBV19 and TRBJ2-1; 8 positions agree with TRBD2. The CDR3 sequence is 16 residues long. Trimming removed 0 bases from V and 4 bases from J; junction bases left unmatched: 5. Germline V CDR1 and CDR2: LNHDA, SQIVND (reference sequence). The CDR3 is CASSIEAGVSYNEQFF. CDR3 in DNA: TGTGCCAGTAGTATAGAAGCGGGAGTATCATACAATGAGCAGTTCTTC.

This sequence joins TRBV4-1 and TRBJ2-2; D possibly corresponds to TRBD2 (5 bases). Germline V gene data show CDR1 as MGHRA and CDR2 as YSYEKL. The CDR3 totals 16 residues. V lost 3 bases, J lost 4 bases, and 15 bases lay in between. The CDR3 here is CASSQTLAGFTGELFF. CDR3 bases: TGCGCCAGCAGCCAGACCTTGGCGGGTTTCACCGGGGAGCTGTTTTTT.

This rearrangement joins TRBV5-5 to TRBJ2-3; weak D call: TRBD2 (6 bases). The germline V gene encodes CDR1 SGHKS and CDR2 YYEKEE (reference sequence). V was trimmed by 4 bases and J by 4 bases, leaving 16 bases between them. The CDR3 contains 15 residues. The CDR3 sequence: CASSPWGGTPDTQYF. DNA for the CDR3: TGTGCCAGCAGCCCGTGGGGAGGTACCCCAGATACGCAGTATTTT. Variable domain in full (rest from reference TRBV5-5 and TRBJ2-3): DAGVTQSPTHLIKTRGQQVTLRCSPISGHKSVSWYQQVLGQGPQFIFQYYEKEERGRGNFPDRFSARQFPNYSSELNVNALLLGDSALYLCASSPWGGTPDTQYFGPGTRLTVL.

As to this clone: Other nucleotide sequences in the sample specify the same CDR3. The rearrangement joins TRBV6-5 to TRBJ2-7; 7 nucleotides align to TRBD1. Trimming cost V 3 bases and J 5 bases; bases outside gene matches: 1. The CDR3 sequence is 12 residues long. Germline V gives CDR1 MNHEY, CDR2 SVGAGI. CDR3 nucleotide sequence: TGTGCCAGCAGTTATGACAGGGACGAGCAGTACTTC. As protein: CASSYDRDEQYF.

With respect to this clone: Other nucleotide sequences from this sample produce the same CDR3. V is TRBV27 and J is TRBJ1-4; a possible D gene is TRBD1 (6 bases). Deletions cut 4 bases from V and 8 bases from J, with 14 bases between. The CDR3 spans 14 residues. CDR1 is MNHEY, CDR2 SMNVEV, per germline (reference sequence). CDR3 sequence reads: CASSSRTVNEKLFF. CDR3 DNA: TGTGCCAGCAGTTCACGGACAGTCAACGAAAAACTGTTTTTT.

The chain links TRBV5-1 to TRBJ2-7; TRBD1 aligns across 9 bases. The CDR3 is made up of 15 amino acids. Germline V CDR1 and CDR2: SGHRS, YFSETQ. V shed 0 bases, J shed 2 bases, and the junction held 3 bases outside the gene matches. CDR3 protein: CASSLVDRGPYEQYF. As DNA, the CDR3 is TGCGCCAGCAGCTTGGTGGACAGGGGCCCCTACGAGCAGTACTTC.

Only one count was recorded for this clone. The J gene is TRBJ2-4, the V gene TRBV27; possibly TRBD2 for D (7 bases). V was trimmed by 3 bases and J by 1 base, leaving 19 bases between them. The germline gives CDR1 MNHEY, CDR2 SMNVEV (reference sequence). CDR3 length: 18 residues. CDR3 DNA sequence: TGTGCCAGCAGTTTCGGCAGGGGAGGGATTTGGGCCAAAAACATTCAGTACTTC. This codes for CASSFGRGGIWAKNIQYF.

V usage is TRBV28 and J usage is TRBJ1-1, with unresolved D. The CDR3 runs 13 residues. CDR1 MDHEN and CDR2 SYDVKM come from the germline V gene. The ends were cut back, 6 bases at V and 11 bases at J, with 19 bases in the middle. This chain's CDR3 is CASSFTFVGRAFF. The CDR3, as DNA: TGTGCCAGCAGCTTTACCTTTGTAGGGAGGGCTTTCTTT.

On this clone itself: The same CDR3 can be traced to other DNA sequences in this sample. The V and J genes are TRBV28 and TRBJ2-6; D is undetermined. Germline V gene lookup returns CDR1 MDHEN and CDR2 SYDVKM. Trimming pared 8 bases from V and 1 base from J, leaving 9 bases between. This CDR3 contains 14 residues. CDR3 nucleotide sequence: TGTGCCAGCTCTACCCCTTCTGGGGCCAACGTCCTGACTTTC. Encoded protein: CASSTPSGANVLTF. The variable domain in full, with the rest retrieved from reference TRBV28 and TRBJ2-6, is DVKVTQSSRYLVKRTGEKVFLECVQDMDHENMFWYRQDPGLGLRLIYFSYDVKMKEKGDIPEGYSVSREKKERFSLILESASTNQTSMYLCASSTPSGANVLTFGAGSRLTVL.

The chain couples TRBV27 to TRBJ1-5; D is unresolved. V shed 2 bases and J shed 5 bases, with 16 bases lying between them. The CDR3 contains 16 residues. Per germline, CDR1 MNHEY and CDR2 SMNVEV (reference sequence). The CDR3 reads CASSLRQGLRDQPQHF. The CDR3 nucleotides are TGTGCCAGCAGTTTAAGACAAGGCCTAAGGGATCAGCCCCAGCATTTT.

The chain has TRBV5-4 and TRBJ2-1; TRBD2 matches at 9 bases. Unmatched junction bases numbered 7, after V lost 4 bases and J lost 5 bases. The CDR3 has 15 amino acids. Germline V gives CDR1 SGHNT, CDR2 YYREEE (reference sequence). This chain's CDR3 is CASSLFSGSNNEQFF. In nucleotides, the CDR3 is TGTGCCAGCAGCCTTTTTAGCGGGAGCAACAATGAGCAGTTCTTC.

This chain connects TRBV28 to TRBJ1-1; TRBD1 aligns across 7 bases. V trimming: 5 bases; J trimming: 4 bases; junction bases outside the gene matches: 10. CDR1 MDHEN and CDR2 SYDVKM come from the germline V gene. This CDR3 is built from 15 residues. The CDR3, as DNA: TGTGCCAGCAGTCCTACAGGGGTAGGGAGCACTGAAGCTTTCTTT. Protein product: CASSPTGVGSTEAFF.

CDR3 protein: CASSNGVYGYTF. The CDR3 DNA reads TGTGCCAGCAGTAACGGGGTCTATGGCTACACCTTC. This chain connects TRBV5-8 to TRBJ1-2; no clear D. The germline V and J ends were trimmed by 5 bases and 4 bases, with 9 bases remaining between them. Germline assignment: CDR1 SGHTS and CDR2 YDEGEE. This CDR3 spans 12 amino acids.

The gene calls are TRBV7-9 and TRBJ2-7; D could derive from TRBD1 or TRBD2 (6 bases each). Germline values: CDR1 SEHNR, CDR2 FQNEAQ (reference sequence). This CDR3 comprises 16 residues. Trimming shortened V by 7 bases and J by 7 bases, and 26 bases separated the two germline ends. As DNA, the CDR3 is TGTGCCAGCACCCTACTAGGGGGGACTCCTCTGCGAGAGCAGTACTTC. Its translation: CASTLLGGTPLREQYF. The variable domain in full, completed from reference TRBV7-9 and TRBJ2-7, reads DTGVSQNPRHKITKRGQNVTFRCDPISEHNRLYWYRQTLGQGPEFLTYFQNEAQLEKSRLLSDRFSAERPKGSFSTLEIQRTEQGDSAMYLCASTLLGGTPLREQYFGPGTRLTVT.

The chain has TRBV7-8 and TRBJ2-1; the match to TRBD2 covers 10 bases. From germline, CDR1 is SGHVS and CDR2 FQNEAQ. The CDR3 length is 16 residues. Trimming cost V 9 bases and J 4 bases; bases outside gene matches: 12. CDR3 coding DNA: TGTGCCAGTCGGACTAGCGGAGCACTCTCTTACAATGAGCAGTTCTTC. Its translation is CASRTSGALSYNEQFF. Filled out from reference TRBV7-8 and TRBJ2-1, the complete variable domain reads GAGVSQSPRYKVAKRGQDVALRCDPISGHVSLFWYQQALGQGPEFLTYFQNEAQLDKSGLPSDRFFAERPEGSVSTLKIQRTQQEDSAVYLCASRTSGALSYNEQFFGPGTRLTVL.

The rearrangement links TRBV4-1 to TRBJ2-5, with D perhaps matching TRBD2 (6 bases). The germline gives CDR1 MGHRA, CDR2 YSYEKL. The CDR3 runs to 16 residues. Trimming pared 2 bases from V and 1 base from J, leaving 14 bases between. For the CDR3, the DNA is TGCGCCAGCAGCCAATTTGCAGGAGGGACCCAAGAGACCCAGTACTTC. Amino acids: CASSQFAGGTQETQYF.

This chain links TRBV28 with TRBJ1-1, with D unresolved. This CDR3 has 15 residues. Trimming removed 2 bases from V and 0 bases from J, with 10 bases in between. The germline gives CDR1 MDHEN, CDR2 SYDVKM. CDR3 region: CASSLPLQMNTEAFF. DNA of the CDR3: TGTGCCAGCAGTTTACCTCTCCAGATGAACACTGAAGCTTTCTTT. The whole variable domain, remainder taken from reference TRBV28 and TRBJ1-1, is DVKVTQSSRYLVKRTGEKVFLECVQDMDHENMFWYRQDPGLGLRLIYFSYDVKMKEKGDIPEGYSVSREKKERFSLILESASTNQTSMYLCASSLPLQMNTEAFFGQGTRLTVV.

V usage is TRBV6-8 and J usage is TRBJ2-7, with D unresolved. Trimming stripped 6 bases from V and 4 bases from J, with 22 bases between. Germline assignment: CDR1 MNHGY and CDR2 SAAAGT. The length of the CDR3 is 16 residues. The CDR3 nucleotides are TGTGCCAGCAGCCACAGCAGAGTCCACCAACCATACGAGCAGTACTTC. Residues: CASSHSRVHQPYEQYF.

This chain uses TRBV19 with TRBJ2-5, with a weak D call TRBD1 (6 bases). The V end was cut by 5 bases, the J end by 4 bases, with 14 bases between. The CDR3 covers 14 residues. Germline V gene sequence: CDR1 LNHDA, CDR2 SQIVND (reference sequence). This chain's CDR3 is CASSHGQSLETQYF. CDR3 in DNA: TGTGCCAGTAGTCACGGACAGAGTCTAGAGACCCAGTACTTC.

V usage is TRBV2 and J usage is TRBJ2-3; 7 nucleotides agree with TRBD2. CDR3 length: 16 residues. Germline values: CDR1 SNHLY, CDR2 FYNNEI. Trimming removed 4 bases from V and 2 bases from J; junction bases left unmatched: 9. This CDR3 reads CASSALGAGYTDTQYF. The CDR3 region has the DNA TGTGCCAGCAGTGCCCTTGGAGCGGGGTACACAGATACGCAGTATTTT.

For this clone: The sample has other DNA sequences that encode this CDR3 too. The chain uses TRBV5-1 and TRBJ2-2, with D unclear. This CDR3 has 16 amino acids. The germline V gene encodes CDR1 SGHRS and CDR2 YFSETQ. V was cut by 0 bases and J by 0 bases, with 9 bases left in between. The CDR3: CASSLVVGTNTGELFF. CDR3 sequence (DNA): TGCGCCAGCAGCTTGGTGGTGGGGACGAACACCGGGGAGCTGTTTTTT.

The rearrangement joins TRBV15 to TRBJ2-7; 11 positions match TRBD2. V lost 2 bases to trimming and J lost 7 bases; unmatched junction nucleotides: 7. Germline V gene data show CDR1 as LNHNV and CDR2 as YYDKDF (reference sequence). The CDR3 is 15 amino acids. The DNA of the CDR3 is TGTGCCACCAGCAGATTAGCGGGAGGGCCAGGGGAGCAGTACTTC. Translating gives CATSRLAGGPGEQYF.

This clone was picked up one time. The rearrangement uses TRBV2 and TRBJ2-3; 11 positions match TRBD2. The CDR3 is made up of 16 amino acids. The V gene's germline CDR1 is SNHLY and CDR2 FYNNEI. Losses at the gene ends were 2 bases for V and 2 bases for J; bases not matched to a gene: 3. The CDR3 is CASSERLAGYTDTQYF. DNA of the CDR3: TGTGCCAGCAGTGAAAGACTAGCGGGATACACAGATACGCAGTATTTT.

The chain couples TRBV7-2 to TRBJ1-4, with D possibly being TRBD1 (5 bases). Germline V CDR1 and CDR2: SGHTA, FQGNSA. This CDR3 spans 15 amino acids. Trimming cost V 0 bases and J 8 bases, with 13 bases left between them. The CDR3 loop is CASSLAGGPGEKLFF. Here the CDR3 DNA reads TGTGCCAGCAGCTTAGCGGGGGGTCCCGGGGAAAAACTGTTTTTT.

This clone was recorded once. At one of its ends the junction is not consistent with the germline gene, which may arise from a read error. V is TRBV4-2 and J is TRBJ2-6, with no clear D. There are 15 residues in the CDR3. Germline V gene sequence: CDR1 LGHNA, CDR2 YNFKEQ. CDR3 nucleotides: TGTGCCAGCAGCCCGGCCCTGTCTGGGCCCAACGTCCTGACTTTC. Protein: CASSPALSGPNVLTF.

The chain combines TRBV28 with TRBJ2-3; TRBD1 might be the D (6 bases). V was shortened by 5 bases and J by 3 bases, with 15 bases between the two germline ends. Germline assignment: CDR1 MDHEN and CDR2 SYDVKM. The CDR3 has 15 amino acids. CDR3 region: CASSPMGAETDTQYF. For the CDR3, the DNA is TGTGCCAGCAGTCCAATGGGGGCCGAAACAGATACGCAGTATTTT.